Each of the 14 T cell receptor beta chains below was sequenced from the same sample in a study of T cell responses to AZD1222 COVID-19 vaccine. Libraries were prepared by immunoSEQ multiplex PCR; TCRdb keeps only in-frame clonotypes and omits some of them. The sample has about 130,000 clones; around 84% are singletons. Sequencing was performed on peripheral blood, taken on day 0 of AZD1222 vaccination. The receptor source for this set is an adult in good health.

V is TRBV9 and J is TRBJ1-2; 7 positions agree with TRBD1. Trimming cost V 3 bases and J 4 bases; bases outside gene matches: 9. Germline loops: CDR1 SGDLS, CDR2 YYNGEE. The CDR3 runs to 15 residues. This CDR3 reads CASSGRQGLPYGYTF. The CDR3 DNA follows: TGTGCCAGCAGCGGTCGACAGGGCTTACCCTATGGCTACACCTTC.

The chain combines TRBV5-1 with TRBJ2-1, with 8 bases aligning to TRBD2. The CDR3 has 14 amino acids. The germline CDR1 and CDR2 sequences are SGHRS and YFSETQ. With V trimmed by 4 bases and J by 14 bases, 14 bases remained unmatched. CDR3 protein: CASSPDPGGGHKFF. CDR3 bases: TGCGCCAGCAGCCCCGATCCGGGGGGGGGCCACAAGTTCTTC.

The gene calls are TRBV19 and TRBJ2-7, with 9 nucleotides matching TRBD2. The CDR3 has 14 residues. Per the germline V gene, CDR1 is LNHDA and CDR2 is SQIVND (reference sequence). J gave up 5 bases and V 4 bases, and 6 bases lay outside the gene matches. CDR3 coding DNA: TGTGCCAGTAGTAGAAGGGCTAGCGGGGACGAGCAGTACTTC. Translating it yields CASSRRASGDEQYF.

This rearrangement joins TRBV5-1 to TRBJ2-1; 10 bases match TRBD2. After removal of 1 base from V and 4 bases from J, the junction contained 5 bases not matched to a gene. From germline, CDR1 is SGHRS and CDR2 YFSETQ. The CDR3 totals 16 residues. CDR3: CASSLILAGVYNEQFF. CDR3 bases: TGCGCCAGCAGCTTGATCCTAGCGGGGGTGTACAATGAGCAGTTCTTC.

The chain uses TRBV6-2 or TRBV6-3 and TRBJ2-5; possible D gene TRBD2, 5 bases. With 6 bases removed from V and 7 bases from J, the gap between germline ends came to 15 bases. CDR1 and CDR2 (germline): MNHEY, SVGEGT. The CDR3 covers 13 residues. The CDR3 DNA follows: TGTGCCAGCAGCGACGGTTCGGGGTGGACCCAGTACTTC. Translating gives CASSDGSGWTQYF.

V usage is TRBV9 and J usage is TRBJ2-5; D not resolved. Looked up from germline, CDR1 is SGDLS and CDR2 is YYNGEE. V gave up 4 bases and J gave up 4 bases, with 14 bases separating them. This CDR3 region has 14 residues. The CDR3, as DNA: TGTGCCAGCAGCTCCCGGTTCTGGGGAGAGACCCAGTACTTC. Its protein product is CASSSRFWGETQYF.

The V and J genes are TRBV28 and TRBJ2-3, with 12 bases aligning to TRBD2. The CDR3 is 18 amino acids. V was pared by 6 bases and J by 2 bases, with 12 bases of the junction left unmatched. Per the germline V gene, CDR1 is MDHEN and CDR2 is SYDVKM. The CDR3 loop is CASRSKGLAGRHTDTQYF. CDR3 bases: TGTGCCAGCAGATCGAAGGGACTAGCGGGTAGGCACACAGATACGCAGTATTTT. The full variable domain, rest sourced from reference TRBV28 and TRBJ2-3, is DVKVTQSSRYLVKRTGEKVFLECVQDMDHENMFWYRQDPGLGLRLIYFSYDVKMKEKGDIPEGYSVSREKKERFSLILESASTNQTSMYLCASRSKGLAGRHTDTQYFGPGTRLTVL.

The chain combines TRBV4-3 with TRBJ2-2; 7 positions match TRBD2. The CDR3 sequence is 18 residues long. J lost 8 bases, V lost 0 bases, and 15 bases had no gene match. Per the germline V gene, CDR1 is LGHNA and CDR2 is YSLEER. CDR3 bases: TGCGCCAGCAGCCAAGAATGGGGAGGAGCGGGGAGTGTTGGGGAGCTGTTTTTT. It is translated as CASSQEWGGAGSVGELFF.

V gene TRBV6-5 combines with J gene TRBJ1-1; D gene uncertain. The germline CDR1 and CDR2 sequences are MNHEY and SVGAGI. The V end was cut by 5 bases, the J end by 3 bases, with 10 bases between. The CDR3 length is 13 residues. CDR3 residues: CASSTEVDTEAFF. CDR3 in DNA: TGTGCCAGCAGTACCGAGGTGGACACTGAAGCTTTCTTT.

The chain carries TRBV19 and TRBJ1-2; D may be TRBD1 (6 bases). Germline CDR1 reads LNHDA; CDR2 reads SQIVND (reference sequence). The CDR3 consists of 15 residues. V lost 4 bases, J lost 8 bases, and 20 bases lay in between. The CDR3 sequence is CASSTSLDRQGGYTF. CDR3 DNA sequence: TGTGCCAGTAGTACCAGCCTAGACAGGCAGGGAGGCTACACCTTC.

V usage is TRBV7-9 and J usage is TRBJ1-1; 7 bases align to TRBD1. V trimming: 1 base; J trimming: 7 bases; junction bases outside the gene matches: 3. The germline V gene encodes CDR1 SEHNR and CDR2 FQNEAQ (reference sequence). The CDR3 is 13 amino acids. CDR3 sequence (DNA): TGTGCCAGCAGCTTAGGCAGGGGGTATGAAGCTTTCTTT. Its translation: CASSLGRGYEAFF.

V usage is TRBV2 and J usage is TRBJ1-5; maybe TRBD1 (5 bases). Between the trimmed V and J ends, which lost 4 bases and 1 base, there was a span of 14 bases. Looked up from germline, CDR1 is SNHLY and CDR2 is FYNNEI. The CDR3 sequence is 16 residues long. The CDR3 loop reads CASSVGWGGSNQPQHF. The CDR3 DNA reads as TGTGCCAGCAGTGTTGGGTGGGGGGGAAGCAATCAGCCCCAGCATTTT.

The chain is built from TRBV28 and TRBJ2-2; D is undetermined. CDR3 length equals 11 residues. The V end lost 11 bases, the J end lost 13 bases, and 17 bases lay between the germline ends. Germline V lookup: CDR1 MDHEN, CDR2 SYDVKM. CDR3 protein: CARWGGNVLFF. The CDR3 DNA reads TGTGCCCGGTGGGGTGGGAACGTGCTGTTTTTT.

V gene TRBV4-1 combines with J gene TRBJ2-7, with 10 bases identical to TRBD1. The length of the CDR3 is 15 residues. The ends lost 3 bases at V and 2 bases at J; junction bases unmatched: 4. Germline V gene sequence: CDR1 MGHRA, CDR2 YSYEKL. The CDR3 reads CASSHRTGGTYEQYF. Written as DNA, the CDR3 is TGCGCCAGCAGCCATCGGACAGGGGGGACCTACGAGCAGTACTTC.